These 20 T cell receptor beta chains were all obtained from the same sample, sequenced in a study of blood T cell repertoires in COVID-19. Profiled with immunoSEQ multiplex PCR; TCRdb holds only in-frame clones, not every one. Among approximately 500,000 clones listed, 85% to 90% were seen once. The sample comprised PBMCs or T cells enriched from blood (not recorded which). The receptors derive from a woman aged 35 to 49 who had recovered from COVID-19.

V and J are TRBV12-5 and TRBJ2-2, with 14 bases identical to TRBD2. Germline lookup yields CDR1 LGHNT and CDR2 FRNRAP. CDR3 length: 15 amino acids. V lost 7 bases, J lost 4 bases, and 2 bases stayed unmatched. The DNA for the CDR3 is TGTGCTAGTGCCGGGACTAGCGGGAGCACCGGGGAGCTGTTTTTT. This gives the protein CASAGTSGSTGELFF.

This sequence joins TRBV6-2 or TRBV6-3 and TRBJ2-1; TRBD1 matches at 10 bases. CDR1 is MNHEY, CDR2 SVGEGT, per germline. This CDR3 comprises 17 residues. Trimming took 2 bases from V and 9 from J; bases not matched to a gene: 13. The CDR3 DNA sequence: TGTGCCAGCAGTTACAACTATAACCAAGGGACAGGGGTTGAGCAGTTCTTC. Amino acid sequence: CASSYNYNQGTGVEQFF.

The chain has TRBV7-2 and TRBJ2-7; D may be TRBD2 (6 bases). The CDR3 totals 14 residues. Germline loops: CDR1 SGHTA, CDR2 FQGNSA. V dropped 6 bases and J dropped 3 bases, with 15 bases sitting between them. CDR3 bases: TGTGCCAGCAGTCCAGCTCGGGGACTCTACGAGCAGTACTTC. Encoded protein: CASSPARGLYEQYF.

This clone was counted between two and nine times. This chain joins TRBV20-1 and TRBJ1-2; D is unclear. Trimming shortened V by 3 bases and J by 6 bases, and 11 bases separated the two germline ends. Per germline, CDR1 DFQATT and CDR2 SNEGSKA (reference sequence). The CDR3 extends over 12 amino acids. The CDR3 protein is CSASPGADGYTF. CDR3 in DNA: TGCAGTGCTAGTCCAGGTGCCGATGGCTACACCTTC.

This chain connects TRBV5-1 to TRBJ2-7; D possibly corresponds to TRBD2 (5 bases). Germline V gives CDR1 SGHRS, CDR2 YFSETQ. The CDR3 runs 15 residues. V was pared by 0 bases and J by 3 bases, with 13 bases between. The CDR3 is CASSLEVRADYEQYF. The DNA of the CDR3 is TGCGCCAGCAGCTTGGAAGTGCGGGCCGACTACGAGCAGTACTTC. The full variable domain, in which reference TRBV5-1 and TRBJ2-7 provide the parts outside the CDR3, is KAGVTQTPRYLIKTRGQQVTLSCSPISGHRSVSWYQQTPGQGLQFLFEYFSETQRNKGNFPGRFSGRQFSNSRSEMNVSTLELGDSALYLCASSLEVRADYEQYFGPGTRLTVT.

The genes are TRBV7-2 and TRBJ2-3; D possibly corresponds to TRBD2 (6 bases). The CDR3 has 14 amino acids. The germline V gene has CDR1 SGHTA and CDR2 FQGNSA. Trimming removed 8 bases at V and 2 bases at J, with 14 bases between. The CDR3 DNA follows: TGTGCCAGCGCCATCGGGACTTTCACAGATACGCAGTATTTT. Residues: CASAIGTFTDTQYF.

The chain's CDR3 is CASSIPIKAGEKLFF. CDR3 sequence (DNA): TGTGCCAGTAGTATCCCGATCAAAGCCGGGGAAAAACTGTTTTTT. V gene TRBV19 combines with J gene TRBJ1-4; no reliable D call. The CDR3 consists of 15 residues. The V and J ends lost 3 bases and 8 bases respectively, with 16 bases between them. In germline, CDR1 is LNHDA, CDR2 SQIVND (reference sequence).

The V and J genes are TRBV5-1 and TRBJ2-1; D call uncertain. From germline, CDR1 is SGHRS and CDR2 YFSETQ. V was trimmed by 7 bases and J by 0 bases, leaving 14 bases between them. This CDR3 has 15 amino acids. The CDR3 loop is CASHYGFPSYNEQFF. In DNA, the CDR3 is TGCGCCAGCCACTACGGGTTTCCCTCCTACAATGAGCAGTTCTTC.

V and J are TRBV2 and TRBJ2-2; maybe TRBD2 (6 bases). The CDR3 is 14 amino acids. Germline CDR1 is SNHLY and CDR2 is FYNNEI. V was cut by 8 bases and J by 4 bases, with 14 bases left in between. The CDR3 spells CASRRLVRTGELFF. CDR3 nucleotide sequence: TGTGCCAGCCGGAGACTAGTACGCACCGGGGAGCTGTTTTTT. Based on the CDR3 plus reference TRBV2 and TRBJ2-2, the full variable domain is EPEVTQTPSHQVTQMGQEVILRCVPISNHLYFYWYRQILGQKVEFLVSFYNNEISEKSEIFDDQFSVERPDGSNFTLKIRSTKLEDSAMYFCASRRLVRTGELFFGEGSRLTVL.

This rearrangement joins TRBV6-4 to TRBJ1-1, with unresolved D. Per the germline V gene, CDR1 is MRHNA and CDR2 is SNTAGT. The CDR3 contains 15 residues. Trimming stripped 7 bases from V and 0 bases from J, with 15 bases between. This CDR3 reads CASIPTDQMNTEAFF. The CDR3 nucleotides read TGTGCCAGCATCCCCACCGATCAGATGAACACTGAAGCTTTCTTT.

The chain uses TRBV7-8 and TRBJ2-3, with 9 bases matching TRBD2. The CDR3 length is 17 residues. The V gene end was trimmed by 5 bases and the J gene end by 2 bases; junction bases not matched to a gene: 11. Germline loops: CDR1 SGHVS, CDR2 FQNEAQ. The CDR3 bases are TGTGCCAGCAGCCCCTCATCCCTGGGACTAGCCACAGATACGCAGTATTTT. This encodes CASSPSSLGLATDTQYF.

The DNA of the CDR3 is TGCGCCAGCAGGCATAGCGGGAGGGCCTACAATGAGCAGTTCTTC. This sequence encodes CASRHSGRAYNEQFF. This chain uses TRBV4-3 with TRBJ2-1, with 11 bases lining up with TRBD2. CDR3 length: 15 residues. V shed 6 bases and J 2 bases; nucleotides not matched to a gene: 3. Germline loops: CDR1 LGHNA, CDR2 YSLEER.

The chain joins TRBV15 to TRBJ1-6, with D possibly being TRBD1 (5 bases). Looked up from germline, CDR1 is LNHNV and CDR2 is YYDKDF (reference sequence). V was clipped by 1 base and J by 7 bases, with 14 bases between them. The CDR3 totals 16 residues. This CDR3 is CATSRARQGTNSPLHF. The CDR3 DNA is TGTGCCACCAGCAGAGCTAGGCAGGGCACGAATTCACCCCTCCACTTT.

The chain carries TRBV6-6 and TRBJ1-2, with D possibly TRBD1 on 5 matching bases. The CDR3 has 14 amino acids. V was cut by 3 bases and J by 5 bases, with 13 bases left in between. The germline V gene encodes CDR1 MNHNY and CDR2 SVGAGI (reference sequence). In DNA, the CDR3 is TGTGCCAGCAGTTATGGCAGGGAGGGTTATGGCTACACCTTC. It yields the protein CASSYGREGYGYTF.

This CDR3 is CASSLGGGQVQSQPQHF. In nucleotides, the CDR3 is TGTGCCAGCAGCTTGGGGGGAGGACAGGTTCAAAGTCAGCCCCAGCATTTT. The chain couples TRBV5-6 to TRBJ1-5, with TRBD1 identical over 7 bases. Germline CDR1 is SGHDT and CDR2 is YYEEEE. The CDR3 totals 17 residues. V shed 0 bases, J shed 6 bases, and the junction held 12 bases outside the gene matches.

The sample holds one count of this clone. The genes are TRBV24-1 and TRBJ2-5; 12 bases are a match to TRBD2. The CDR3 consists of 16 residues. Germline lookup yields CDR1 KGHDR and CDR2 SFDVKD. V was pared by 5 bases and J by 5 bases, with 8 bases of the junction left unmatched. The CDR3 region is CATSAGTSGRLETQYF. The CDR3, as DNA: TGTGCCACCAGTGCCGGTACTAGCGGGAGGTTGGAGACCCAGTACTTC.

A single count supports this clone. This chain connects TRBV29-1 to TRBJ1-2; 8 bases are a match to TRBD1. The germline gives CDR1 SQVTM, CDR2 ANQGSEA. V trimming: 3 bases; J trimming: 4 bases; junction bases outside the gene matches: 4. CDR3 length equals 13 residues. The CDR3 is CSVDMTGVYGYTF. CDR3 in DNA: TGCAGCGTTGACATGACAGGGGTCTATGGCTACACCTTC.

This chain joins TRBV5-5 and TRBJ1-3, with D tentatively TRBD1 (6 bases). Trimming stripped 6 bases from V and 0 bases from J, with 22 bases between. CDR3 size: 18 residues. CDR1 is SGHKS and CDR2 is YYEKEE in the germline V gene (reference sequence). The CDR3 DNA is TGTGCCAGCAAGGGCCCCAGGGGCGCTCCTTTCTCTGGAAACACCATATATTTT. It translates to CASKGPRGAPFSGNTIYF.

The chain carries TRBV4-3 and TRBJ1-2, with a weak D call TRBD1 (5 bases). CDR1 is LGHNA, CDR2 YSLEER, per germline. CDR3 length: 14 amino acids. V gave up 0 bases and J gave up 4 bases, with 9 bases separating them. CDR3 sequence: CASSQENGGYGYTF. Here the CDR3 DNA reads TGCGCCAGCAGCCAAGAAAACGGGGGCTATGGCTACACCTTC.

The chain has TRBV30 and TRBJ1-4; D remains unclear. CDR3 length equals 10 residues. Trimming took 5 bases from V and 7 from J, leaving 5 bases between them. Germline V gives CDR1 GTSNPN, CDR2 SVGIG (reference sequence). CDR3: CAWFGEKLFF. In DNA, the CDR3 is TGTGCCTGGTTCGGTGAAAAACTGTTTTTT. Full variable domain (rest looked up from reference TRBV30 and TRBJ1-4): SQTIHQWPATLVQPVGSPLSLECTVEGTSNPNLYWYRQAAGRGLQLLFYSVGIGQISSEVPQNLSASRPQDRQFILSSKKLLLSDSGFYLCAWFGEKLFFGSGTQLSVL.